The T cell receptor (beta chain) described here comes from a study of OX40 agonist ivuxolimab in advanced cancers. Context from the whole study: Ivuxolimab was a fully human IgG2 agonistic monoclonal antibody targeting the costimulatory receptor OX40 (CD134). Of the approximately 54 patients in dose escalation, 19 had hepatocellular carcinoma, about 15 had melanoma, 9 had renal cell carcinoma and 9 had head and neck cancer. Partial responses occurred in three dose-escalation patients: two with cutaneous melanoma and one with hepatocellular carcinoma. The purpose of peripheral TCRbeta sequencing was to test whether ivuxolimab changed TCR sequence diversity and led to clonal T-cell expansion. Prior anti-PD-1, anti-PD-L1 or anti-CTLA-4 therapy was permitted, and checkpoint inhibitors had been received by about two fifths of dose-escalation patients. The paper reports the monotherapy dose-escalation portion (N = 52 patients) of the phase I ivuxolimab trial. Intravenous ivuxolimab was administered to patients every 2 weeks at six dose levels: 0.01, 0.1, 0.3, 1.5, 3 and 10 mg/kg. The dose-escalation cohort was 82.7% male with a mean age of 60 years, ranging from 23 to 79. Paper-wide results and their limitations: Low levels of normalized T-cell clonal expansion were also seen in some nonresponding patients. After ivuxolimab, CD8+ T cells had more expanded clones than CD4+ T cells on average. The antigen specificity of the peripheral T cells that underwent clonal expansion was not determined. At doses of 0.1 to 3.0 mg/kg, clonal expansion of both CD4+ and CD8+ blood T cells was observed from baseline to week 6. In partial responders in the 0.1-3.0 mg/kg groups, normalized peripheral clonal expansion was found to be among the lowest, especially among CD8+ T cells.

The trial excluded patients who had a history of autoimmune disease or who were on systemic immunosuppression. Peripheral blood for TCR sequencing was collected from all dose cohorts at baseline, on cycle 4 day 1, and on cycle 7 day 1. The samples were drawn from a first-in-human, open-label, multicenter phase I dose-escalation trial of ivuxolimab. Adults with locally advanced or metastatic melanoma, renal cell carcinoma, hepatocellular carcinoma or head and neck squamous cell carcinoma were enrolled in the trial. Before TCR sequencing, CD4+ T cells and CD8+ T cells from peripheral blood were sorted into separate populations. Genomic DNA was extracted from sorted cells for sequencing of the TCRbeta CDR3 region. The immunoSEQ Assay was used to sequence the TCRbeta CDR3 regions. TCRdb took this table from immuneACCESS and kept in-frame rearrangements with V and J called. Such tables lack part of the clones; where checked against another copy, unresolved V genes explain under half of the gap, and the rest is unexplained. The sample includes around 6,400 clones, with over 70% observed a single time. The ten largest clones capture about 26% of the sample.

CDR1 and CDR2 are read off the germline V gene as SGHAT and FQNNGV. The trim is 1 base for V and 6 bases for J, with a gap of 15 bases between the germline ends. The CDR3 starts with the cysteine, ends with the phenylalanine, and has 16 residues. Only CDR3 DNA remains: 48 bases, in frame from the first base. About this clone itself: What this receptor recognizes is not known. Base-call qualities are not available, and no considerably larger clone is one nucleotide away.

Here the chain combines TRBV11-2 and TRBJ1-4; a tentative D match to TRBD1 spans 6 bases. Sequenced material: CD4+ or CD8+ T cells sorted from blood, taken in a trial of the OX40 agonist ivuxolimab. This clonotype originated in an adult with an advanced solid tumor such as melanoma, head and neck, liver or kidney cancer. The CDR3 corresponds to CASSLAEEGGHEKLFF. The DNA reads TGTGCCAGCAGCTTAGCAGAGGAAGGGGGACATGAAAAACTGTTTTTT.